Shown below are 28 T cell receptor beta chains from a single sample sequenced in a study of CD8+ T cells in alopecia areata. RNA was extracted and reverse transcribed into cDNA as the sequencing template. Measured with immunoSEQ multiplex PCR; TCRdb has only the in-frame clones, and not every one. The profile covers roughly 150,000 clones, with more than 55% appearing a single time and 36% taken by the ten largest. The material sequenced was CD8+ T cells sorted from blood. The source of these receptors is a human donor in good health.

The genes are TRBV5-1 and TRBJ2-7; the D gene could be TRBD1 or TRBD2 (5 bases each). V lost 4 bases to trimming and J lost 1 base, with 9 bases between them. Germline CDR1 SGHRS, CDR2 YFSETQ. There are 13 residues in the CDR3. CDR3 sequence (DNA): TGCGCCAGCAGCCGTGAGGGGTCCTACGAGCAGTACTTC. This translates into CASSREGSYEQYF.

The genes are TRBV6-5 and TRBJ2-7; possibly TRBD1 for D (5 bases). V lost 9 bases and J 3 bases, leaving 9 bases between the germline ends. The CDR3 totals 11 residues. Germline V gives CDR1 MNHEY, CDR2 SVGAGI. The CDR3 region is CASQGLYEQYF. The CDR3 nucleotides are TGTGCCAGTCAGGGCCTCTACGAGCAGTACTTC.

The chain employs TRBV10-2 and TRBJ2-7; D is undetermined. V was pared by 0 bases and J by 2 bases, with 5 bases between. Germline V CDR1 and CDR2: WSHSY, SAAADI. The CDR3 has 13 residues. The CDR3 bases are TGCGCCAGCAGTGAGTCGAATCCCTACGAGCAGTACTTC. Translation: CASSESNPYEQYF.

This clone was recorded once. The rearrangement uses TRBV29-1 and TRBJ1-4; D is perhaps TRBD1 (5 bases). The CDR3 spans 14 residues. The V and J ends lost 6 bases and 4 bases respectively, with 15 bases between them. Germline lookup yields CDR1 SQVTM and CDR2 ANQGSEA. The CDR3 reads CSVGPGSLNEKLFF. In DNA form, the CDR3 reads TGCAGCGTGGGCCCAGGGTCTCTTAATGAAAAACTGTTTTTT.

The gene calls are TRBV13 and TRBJ2-7; D possibly uses TRBD1 or TRBD2 (5 bases each). The CDR3 is made up of 12 amino acids. V dropped 6 bases and J dropped 4 bases, with 10 bases sitting between them. The germline V gene has CDR1 PRHDT and CDR2 FYEKMQ (reference sequence). The chain's CDR3 is CASSRGRYEQYF. The CDR3 region has the DNA TGTGCCAGCAGTCGGGGACGTTACGAGCAGTACTTC.

This clone was seen only a few times. V gene TRBV29-1 combines with J gene TRBJ2-2; possibly TRBD2 for D (5 bases). Germline loops: CDR1 SQVTM, CDR2 ANQGSEA. The CDR3 runs to 15 residues. V was shortened by 3 bases and J by 3 bases, with 14 bases between the two germline ends. The CDR3 DNA is TGCAGCGTTGAGTCGGTCTTCGGGGACACCGGGGAGCTGTTTTTT. Its protein product is CSVESVFGDTGELFF.

This chain joins TRBV2 and TRBJ2-5; TRBD1 matches at 8 bases. This CDR3 has 14 residues. V lost 1 base to trimming and J lost 5 bases; unmatched junction nucleotides: 3. The germline gives CDR1 SNHLY, CDR2 FYNNEI. In DNA, the CDR3 is TGTGCCAGCAGTGAAGGCAGGGGGCTCGAGACCCAGTACTTC. It encodes CASSEGRGLETQYF.

The chain couples TRBV15 to TRBJ2-1; D call uncertain. The CDR3 is 12 amino acids. Trimming took off 8 bases at V and 6 bases at J, with 11 bases between the two ends. Germline-derived CDR1 and CDR2 are LNHNV and YYDKDF (reference sequence). The CDR3 reads CATSADFNEQFF. CDR3 nucleotides: TGTGCCACCTCGGCCGATTTCAATGAGCAGTTCTTC. Using reference TRBV15 and TRBJ2-1 for the parts outside the CDR3, the full variable domain is DAMVIQNPRYQVTQFGKPVTLSCSQTLNHNVMYWYQQKSSQAPKLLFHYYDKDFNNEADTPDNFQSRRPNTSFCFLDIRSPGLGDTAMYLCATSADFNEQFFGPGTRLTVL.

The chain employs TRBV27 and TRBJ1-5; D is undetermined. CDR1 and CDR2 (germline): MNHEY, SMNVEV (reference sequence). Trimming took 5 bases from V and 9 from J, leaving 17 bases between them. This CDR3 contains 14 residues. The CDR3 reads CASSPASKRRPQHF. The CDR3 DNA reads TGTGCCAGCAGTCCTGCCTCTAAACGCCGGCCCCAGCATTTT.

V usage is TRBV9 and J usage is TRBJ2-3; D may be TRBD1 (6 bases). The CDR3 is 18 residues long. Germline V gives CDR1 SGDLS, CDR2 YYNGEE. Trimming stripped 0 bases from V and 2 bases from J, with 19 bases between. The CDR3 region has the DNA TGTGCCAGCAGCGTAGGCCCTACCGGGTCAGGGGACACAGATACGCAGTATTTT. It encodes CASSVGPTGSGDTDTQYF.

The chain joins TRBV30 to TRBJ1-5; no clear D. The germline V gene has CDR1 GTSNPN and CDR2 SVGIG (reference sequence). The CDR3 loop spans 16 amino acids. Trimming removed 0 bases from V and 0 bases from J, with 12 bases in between. Here the CDR3 DNA reads TGTGCCTGGAGTGTAGCGGGGTCCCTTAGCAATCAGCCCCAGCATTTT. This encodes CAWSVAGSLSNQPQHF.

The rearrangement joins TRBV29-1 to TRBJ1-1; TRBD1 agrees at 9 bases. The germline V gene encodes CDR1 SQVTM and CDR2 ANQGSEA. This CDR3 contains 15 residues. The V segment lost 2 bases and the J segment 1 base; nucleotides outside the gene matches: 5. The CDR3 spells CSVEPPDRGNTEAFF. In DNA form, the CDR3 reads TGCAGCGTTGAACCCCCGGACAGGGGGAACACTGAAGCTTTCTTT.

This chain links TRBV5-1 with TRBJ1-5, with 7 bases that match TRBD1. The CDR3 loop spans 13 amino acids. Germline V gene data show CDR1 as SGHRS and CDR2 as YFSETQ. Trimming at V came to 1 base and at J to 7 bases, leaving 2 bases not matched to a gene. CDR3 in DNA: TGCGCCAGCAGCTTGACAGGGGTGCAGCCCCAGCATTTT. Translation: CASSLTGVQPQHF.

About this clone itself: Being one base from a much bigger clone, this may be a read error. This chain links TRBV29-1 with TRBJ2-5; 7 positions agree with TRBD1. The closer fit of TRBJ2-7 to the DNA end suggests the J call may be wrong. Germline V gene sequence: CDR1 SQVTM, CDR2 ANQGSEA. The CDR3 runs 11 residues. The CDR3, as DNA: TGCAGCGTTGGGACAGGCTACGAGCAGTACTTC. Translation gives CSVGTGYEQYF.

The sample holds a few counts of this clone. The chain couples TRBV7-9 to TRBJ1-1, with D maybe TRBD1 (5 bases). Trimming left V 5 bases short and J 4 bases short, with 14 bases between. The CDR3 covers 14 residues. Looked up from germline, CDR1 is SEHNR and CDR2 is FQNEAQ (reference sequence). The CDR3 reads CASSPLGPRTEAFF. CDR3 DNA sequence: TGTGCCAGCAGCCCCCTGGGGCCTCGCACTGAAGCTTTCTTT.

The chain links TRBV2 to TRBJ1-1; no clear D gene. There are 14 residues in the CDR3. CDR1 and CDR2 from the germline V gene are SNHLY and FYNNEI. Between the trimmed V and J ends, which lost 4 bases and 4 bases, there was a span of 13 bases. CDR3 in amino acids: CASSGGLRSTEAFF. CDR3 nucleotide sequence: TGTGCCAGCAGTGGAGGGTTGCGGAGCACTGAAGCTTTCTTT.

The gene calls are TRBV5-6 and TRBJ2-1, with a possible D match to TRBD2 (6 bases). Germline values: CDR1 SGHDT, CDR2 YYEEEE. V lost 3 bases to trimming and J lost 0 bases, with 16 bases between them. The CDR3 is 17 amino acids. The CDR3 DNA reads TGTGCCAGCAGCTCCCCCCTAGCGCCCAGCTCCTACAATGAGCAGTTCTTC. Its protein is CASSSPLAPSSYNEQFF.

The chain combines TRBV7-9 with TRBJ2-1; D ambiguous. Trimming took off 3 bases at V and 9 bases at J, with 6 bases between the two ends. In germline, CDR1 is SEHNR, CDR2 FQNEAQ (reference sequence). The CDR3 has 11 residues. As DNA, the CDR3 is TGTGCCAGCAGCTTTACTACTGAGCAGTTCTTC. Its translation is CASSFTTEQFF. The full variable domain, rest sourced from reference TRBV7-9 and TRBJ2-1, is DTGVSQNPRHKITKRGQNVTFRCDPISEHNRLYWYRQTLGQGPEFLTYFQNEAQLEKSRLLSDRFSAERPKGSFSTLEIQRTEQGDSAMYLCASSFTTEQFFGPGTRLTVL.

This clone was seen only a few times. One end of the junction is discordant with germline, which a read error may explain. The chain recombines TRBV28 with TRBJ1-4; D gene uncertain. The CDR3 spans 11 residues. CDR1 is MDHEN and CDR2 is SYDVKM in the germline V gene. The CDR3 DNA reads as TGCGTAGTAGGCGTTGGAGAAAAACTGTTTTTT. The encoded protein is CVVGVGEKLFF.

The chain carries TRBV29-1 and TRBJ1-2; D is uncertain. The V end lost 1 base, the J end lost 0 bases, and 9 bases lay between the germline ends. Germline-derived CDR1 and CDR2 are SQVTM and ANQGSEA. The CDR3 extends over 14 amino acids. CDR3 in DNA: TGCAGCGTTGAAGCTGATGTAGCTAACTATGGCTACACCTTC. As protein: CSVEADVANYGYTF.

The V gene is TRBV6-5, the J gene TRBJ2-2; perhaps TRBD2 as D (5 bases). The CDR3 totals 15 residues. The germline gives CDR1 MNHEY, CDR2 SVGAGI. The V end lost 4 bases, the J end lost 8 bases, and 17 bases lay between the germline ends. DNA of the CDR3: TGTGCCAGCAGTTCGAGGGCCCCCGACCCGGGGGAGCTGTTTTTT. It encodes CASSSRAPDPGELFF.

The rearrangement joins TRBV13 to TRBJ2-3; 13 bases are shared with TRBD2. The CDR3 has 16 residues. With V trimmed by 4 bases and J by 4 bases, 5 bases remained unmatched. The germline V gene encodes CDR1 PRHDT and CDR2 FYEKMQ (reference sequence). CDR3 amino acids: CASSSRLAGGPDTQYF. For the CDR3, the DNA is TGTGCCAGCAGCTCACGACTAGCGGGAGGACCAGATACGCAGTATTTT.

The J gene is TRBJ2-3, the V gene TRBV13; 10 nucleotides align to TRBD2. The CDR3 has 16 residues. The V and J ends lost 5 bases and 1 base, in that order; junction bases with no gene match: 6. Germline CDR1 PRHDT, CDR2 FYEKMQ (reference sequence). The CDR3 region is CASSPTGTSGTDTQYF. In DNA form, the CDR3 reads TGTGCCAGCAGCCCAACCGGGACTAGCGGCACAGATACGCAGTATTTT. Complete variable domain (other parts from reference TRBV13 and TRBJ2-3): AAGVIQSPRHLIKEKRETATLKCYPIPRHDTVYWYQQGPGQDPQFLISFYEKMQSDKGSIPDRFSAQQFSDYHSELNMSSLELGDSALYFCASSPTGTSGTDTQYFGPGTRLTVL.

This clone was picked up a small number of times. The chain is built from TRBV29-1 and TRBJ2-5; 7 bases are a match to TRBD1. The CDR3 runs to 12 residues. Germline V gene sequence: CDR1 SQVTM, CDR2 ANQGSEA. V was clipped by 6 bases and J by 3 bases; unmatched bases: 4. The CDR3: CSVSGGEETQYF. The CDR3 DNA is TGCAGCGTCTCAGGGGGAGAAGAGACCCAGTACTTC.

The chain has TRBV29-1 and TRBJ2-1; D call uncertain. Germline CDR1 and CDR2: SQVTM and ANQGSEA. Trimming shortened V by 7 bases and J by 7 bases, and 11 bases separated the two germline ends. The CDR3 extends over 11 amino acids. The CDR3: CSASIGNEQFF. DNA of the CDR3: TGCAGCGCTTCAATTGGGAATGAGCAGTTCTTC.

This rearrangement joins TRBV7-9 to TRBJ2-3, with D hard to call. Germline lookup yields CDR1 SEHNR and CDR2 FQNEAQ (reference sequence). CDR3 length: 14 amino acids. Trimming cost V 4 bases and J 1 base, with 9 bases left between them. The CDR3 DNA is TGTGCCAGCAGCTCTGGCGGAGGCACAGATACGCAGTATTTT. Encoded protein: CASSSGGGTDTQYF.

This sequence joins TRBV4-1 and TRBJ2-7, with 12 bases fitting TRBD2. The V gene end was trimmed by 4 bases and the J gene end by 2 bases; junction bases not matched to a gene: 3. The CDR3 covers 15 residues. Germline-derived CDR1 and CDR2 are MGHRA and YSYEKL. CDR3 in amino acids: CASSPLAGGPYEQYF. The CDR3 nucleotides read TGCGCCAGCAGCCCCCTAGCGGGAGGGCCCTACGAGCAGTACTTC.

The V call is TRBV7-7, the J call TRBJ2-1, with TRBD2 matching over 9 bases. The germline V gene encodes CDR1 SSHAT and CDR2 FNYEAQ (reference sequence). CDR3 size: 15 residues. The V gene end was trimmed by 5 bases and the J gene end by 4 bases; junction bases not matched to a gene: 6. The DNA of the CDR3 is TGTGCCAGCAGCATGACTAGCGGAGGGTACAATGAGCAGTTCTTC. As protein: CASSMTSGGYNEQFF.